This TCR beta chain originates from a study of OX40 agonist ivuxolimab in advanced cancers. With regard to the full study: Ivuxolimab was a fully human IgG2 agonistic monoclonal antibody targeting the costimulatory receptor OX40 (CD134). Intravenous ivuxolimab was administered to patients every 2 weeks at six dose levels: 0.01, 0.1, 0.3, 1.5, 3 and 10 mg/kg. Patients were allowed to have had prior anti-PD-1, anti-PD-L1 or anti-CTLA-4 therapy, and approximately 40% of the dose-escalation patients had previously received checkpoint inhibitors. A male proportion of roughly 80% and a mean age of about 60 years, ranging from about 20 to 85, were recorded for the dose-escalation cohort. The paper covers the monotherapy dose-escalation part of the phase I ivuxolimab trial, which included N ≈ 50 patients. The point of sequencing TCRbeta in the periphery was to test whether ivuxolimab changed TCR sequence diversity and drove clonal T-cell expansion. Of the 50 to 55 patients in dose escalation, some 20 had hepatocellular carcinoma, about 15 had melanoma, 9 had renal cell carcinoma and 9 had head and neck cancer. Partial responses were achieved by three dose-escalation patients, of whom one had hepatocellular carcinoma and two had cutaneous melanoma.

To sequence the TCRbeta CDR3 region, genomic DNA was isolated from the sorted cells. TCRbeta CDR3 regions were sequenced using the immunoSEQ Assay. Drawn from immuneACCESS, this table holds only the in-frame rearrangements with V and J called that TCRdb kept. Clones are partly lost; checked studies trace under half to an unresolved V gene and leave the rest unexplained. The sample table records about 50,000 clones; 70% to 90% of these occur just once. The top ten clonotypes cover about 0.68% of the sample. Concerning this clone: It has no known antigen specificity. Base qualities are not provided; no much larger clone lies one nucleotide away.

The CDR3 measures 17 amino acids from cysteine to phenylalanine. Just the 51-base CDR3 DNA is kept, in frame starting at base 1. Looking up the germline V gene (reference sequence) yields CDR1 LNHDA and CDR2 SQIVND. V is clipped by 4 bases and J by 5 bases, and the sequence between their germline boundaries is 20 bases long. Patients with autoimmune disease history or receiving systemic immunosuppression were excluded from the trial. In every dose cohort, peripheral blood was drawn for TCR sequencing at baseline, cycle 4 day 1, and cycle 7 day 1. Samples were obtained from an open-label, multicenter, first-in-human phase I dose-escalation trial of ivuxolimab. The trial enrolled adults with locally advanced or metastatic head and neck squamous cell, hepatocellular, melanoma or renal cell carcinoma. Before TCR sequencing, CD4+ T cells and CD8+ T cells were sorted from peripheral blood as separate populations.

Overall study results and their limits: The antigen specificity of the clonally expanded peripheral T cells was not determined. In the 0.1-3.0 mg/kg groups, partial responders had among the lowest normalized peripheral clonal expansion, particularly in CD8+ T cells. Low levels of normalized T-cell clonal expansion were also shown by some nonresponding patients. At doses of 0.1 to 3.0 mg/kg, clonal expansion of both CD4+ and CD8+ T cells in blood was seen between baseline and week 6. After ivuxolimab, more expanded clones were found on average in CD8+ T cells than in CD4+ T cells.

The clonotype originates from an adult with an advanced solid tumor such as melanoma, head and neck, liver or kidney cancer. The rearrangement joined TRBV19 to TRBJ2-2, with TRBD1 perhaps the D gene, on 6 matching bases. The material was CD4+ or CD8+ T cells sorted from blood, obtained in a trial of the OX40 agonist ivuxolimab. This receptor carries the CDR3 CASSSPFLGTKTGELFF. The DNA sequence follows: TGTGCCAGTAGTAGCCCCTTTTTGGGGACAAAAACCGGGGAGCTGTTTTTT.